This is a list of T cell receptor beta chains from one sample in a study of cytomegalovirus exposure and HLA in healthy donors. Libraries were prepared by immunoSEQ multiplex PCR; TCRdb keeps only in-frame clonotypes and omits some of them. The sample yields about 180,000 clones, over 70% seen once. The material sequenced was PBMCs. Source of these receptors: a woman between 45 and 65 years old in good health and CMV-seropositive. The CDR3 runs from the conserved cysteine through the conserved F or W. The order of the fields is D gene, clone size, V gene, J gene, CDR3 length, CDR3 protein, CDR3 DNA. A D gene is named only where the DNA matches it firmly. Rows give clone size only sometimes, using once, few, many, or a class for an expanded clone.

TRBD1	NA	TRBV25-1	TRBJ1-4	14	CASSMMGQMEKLFF	TGTGCCAGCAGCATGATGGGACAGATGGAAAAACTGTTTTTT
NA	NA	TRBV18	TRBJ1-1	15	CASSPLPVRNTEAFF	TGTGCCAGCTCCCCCCTGCCGGTAAGGAACACTGAAGCTTTCTTT
NA	NA	TRBV6-4	TRBJ1-4	15	CASSEIGASKEKLFF	TGTGCCAGCAGTGAAATAGGGGCTTCGAAAGAAAAACTGTTTTTT
TRBD1	NA	TRBV27	TRBJ1-5	15	CASSSLTGTGQPQHF	TGTGCCAGCAGTTCCTTGACAGGGACGGGTCAGCCCCAGCATTTT
TRBD1	once	TRBV9	TRBJ2-5	15	CASSVVGTGVETQYF	TGTGCCAGCAGCGTAGTGGGGACAGGGGTAGAGACCCAGTACTTC
TRBD1	once	TRBV5-5	TRBJ1-4	16	CASSTGQGKYNEKLFF	TGTGCCAGCAGCACGGGACAGGGGAAGTATAATGAAAAACTGTTTTTT
TRBD1	NA	TRBV4-2	TRBJ1-5	15	CASSLTGDPYQPQHF	TGTGCCAGCAGCCTTACAGGGGACCCCTATCAGCCCCAGCATTTT
NA	NA	TRBV13	TRBJ1-6	13	CASSNRYNSPLHF	TGTGCCAGCAGCAACAGGTATAATTCACCCCTCCACTTT
NA	few	TRBV19	TRBJ2-3	13	CASSPRDTDTQYF	TGTGCCAGTAGTCCGCGGGACACAGATACGCAGTATTTT
NA	medium-sized	TRBV27	TRBJ2-3	13	CASSLSRPDTQYF	TGTGCCAGCAGTTTATCGAGGCCAGATACGCAGTATTTT
NA	NA	TRBV5-8	TRBJ1-1	15	CASSPLGGRRTEAFF	TGTGCCAGCAGCCCCCTGGGGGGACGTAGGACTGAAGCTTTCTTT
NA	NA	TRBV7-8	TRBJ1-5	13	CASSSRGNQPQHF	TGTGCCAGCAGCTCCCGGGGGAACCAGCCCCAGCATTTT
NA	few	TRBV7-6	TRBJ2-1	15	CASSPSGFYYNEQFF	TGTGCCAGCAGTCCAAGCGGGTTTTACTACAATGAGCAGTTCTTC
NA	NA	TRBV28	TRBJ2-3	13	CASSPPGTDTQYF	TGTGCCAGCAGTCCCCCGGGGACAGATACGCAGTATTTT
TRBD2	NA	TRBV19	TRBJ2-1	16	CASSIGGTSGYNEQFF	TGTGCCAGTAGTATAGGGGGGACTAGCGGTTACAATGAGCAGTTCTTC
TRBD1	few	TRBV14	TRBJ2-2	16	CASSQRQGAQAGELFF	TGTGCCAGCAGCCAAAGACAGGGGGCGCAGGCCGGGGAGCTGTTTTTT
NA	NA	TRBV25-1	TRBJ1-1	16	CARKEKGLQSNTEAFF	TGTGCCAGAAAAGAAAAGGGGCTACAGTCCAACACTGAAGCTTTCTTT
NA	NA	TRBV9	TRBJ1-5	15	CASSVDGNSNQPQHF	TGTGCCAGCAGCGTCGACGGGAATAGCAATCAGCCCCAGCATTTT
TRBD1	few	TRBV19	TRBJ2-7	16	CASSMYVGQDNYEQYF	TGTGCCAGTAGTATGTACGTGGGACAGGACAACTACGAGCAGTACTTC
NA	NA	TRBV4-3	TRBJ1-2	13	CASSQDGQRGYTF	TGCGCCAGCAGCCAAGATGGACAGAGAGGCTACACCTTC
NA	NA	TRBV7-9	TRBJ2-7	15	CASSQPGIRAYEQYF	TGTGCCAGCAGCCAACCCGGGATTCGCGCCTACGAGCAGTACTTC
NA	NA	TRBV27	TRBJ1-2	20	CASSLPNYPKGGPRGYGYTF	TGTGCCAGCAGTTTACCCAACTACCCGAAGGGGGGGCCGAGGGGCTATGGCTACACCTTC
TRBD1	NA	TRBV29-1	TRBJ1-1	13	CSATGTGGTEAFF	TGCAGCGCCACCGGGACAGGGGGCACTGAAGCTTTCTTT
NA	NA	TRBV11-3	TRBJ1-6	15	CASSLQGGGNSPLHF	TGTGCCAGCAGCCTACAGGGAGGGGGTAATTCACCCCTCCACTTT
TRBD1	NA	TRBV13	TRBJ1-2	12	CASSYNRGGYTF	TGTGCCAGCAGCTACAACAGGGGCGGCTACACCTTC
TRBD1	NA	TRBV7-6	TRBJ1-4	20	CASSRGGTGRMERTNEKLFF	TGTGCCAGCAGCCGGGGAGGGACAGGGAGGATGGAACGAACTAATGAAAAACTGTTTTTT
TRBD1	NA	TRBV19	TRBJ1-4	14	CASSITGGDEKLFF	TGTGCCAGTAGTATAACAGGGGGCGATGAAAAACTGTTTTTT
NA	NA	TRBV29-1	TRBJ2-5	12	CSVGWQGETQYF	TGCAGCGTTGGTTGGCAGGGAGAGACCCAGTACTTC
TRBD1	NA	TRBV14	TRBJ2-3	16	CASSQLGQGAEDTQYF	TGTGCCAGCAGCCAACTGGGACAGGGGGCTGAAGATACGCAGTATTTT
NA	once	TRBV9	TRBJ2-3	17	CASSVEGGGLFTDTQYF	TGTGCCAGCAGCGTAGAGGGGGGGGGACTATTCACAGATACGCAGTATTTT
TRBD1	NA	TRBV28	TRBJ1-2	15	CASSIPGQGLDGYTF	TGTGCCAGCAGTATTCCGGGACAGGGATTGGATGGCTACACCTTC
NA	few	TRBV28	TRBJ1-1	16	CASSPRLGGENTEAFF	TGTGCCAGCAGTCCCCGGCTCGGGGGGGAGAACACTGAAGCTTTCTTT
NA	NA	TRBV7-2	TRBJ2-7	15	CASSLELRVLNEQYF	TGTGCCAGCAGCTTAGAGTTGCGGGTCTTGAACGAGCAGTACTTC
NA	NA	TRBV30	TRBJ2-3	13	CAKQGRNADTQYF	TGTGCCAAGCAGGGCCGCAACGCAGATACGCAGTATTTT
NA	NA	TRBV30	TRBJ1-1	11	CAWSGQGGAFF	TGTGCCTGGAGTGGCCAAGGGGGAGCTTTCTTT
NA	NA	TRBV19	TRBJ2-2	14	CASSIRWGDGELFF	TGTGCCAGTAGTATTAGGTGGGGAGACGGGGAGCTGTTTTTT
TRBD2	NA	TRBV27	TRBJ2-7	16	CASRQESGGVSYEQYF	TGTGCCAGCAGACAAGAGTCCGGGGGGGTCTCCTACGAGCAGTACTTC
NA	NA	TRBV5-6	TRBJ1-2	15	CASSRWEGANYGYTF	TGTGCCAGCAGCCGGTGGGAGGGAGCTAACTATGGCTACACCTTC
NA	NA	TRBV30	TRBJ2-3	14	CAWSKLASGDTQYF	TGTGCCTGGAGTAAACTAGCATCGGGAGATACGCAGTATTTT
NA	NA	TRBV11-3	TRBJ2-7	13	CASSLGTEYEQYF	TGTGCCAGCAGCTTAGGTACCGAGTACGAGCAGTACTTC
TRBD1	NA	TRBV28	TRBJ2-7	14	CASSPRTGPYEQYF	TGTGCCAGCAGTCCCAGGACAGGACCCTACGAGCAGTACTTC
NA	few	TRBV11-2	TRBJ2-4	13	CASSTQGFGIQYF	TGTGCCAGCAGCACGCAGGGGTTCGGCATTCAGTACTTC
NA	NA	TRBV6-5	TRBJ2-7	13	CASSGPLSYEQYF	TGTGCCAGCAGTGGGCCACTCTCCTACGAGCAGTACTTC
TRBD2	NA	TRBV5-1	TRBJ2-1	15	CASRRGMGTYNEQFF	TGCGCCAGTCGGCGGGGGATGGGTACCTACAATGAGCAGTTCTTC
TRBD1	once	TRBV29-1	TRBJ2-7	15	CSVTARDRGLIEQYF	TGCAGCGTCACGGCCCGGGACAGGGGTTTGATCGAGCAGTACTTC
TRBD2	few	TRBV27	TRBJ2-7	17	CASSLSGGRGANDEQYF	TGTGCCAGCAGTTTATCCGGTGGGCGGGGGGCGAACGACGAGCAGTACTTC
NA	few	TRBV13	TRBJ2-1	12	CASSWGLSEQFF	TGTGCCAGCAGCTGGGGACTGAGTGAGCAGTTCTTC
TRBD1	few	TRBV10-3	TRBJ1-1	16	CAISERPGQASTEAFF	TGTGCCATCAGTGAGCGCCCGGGACAGGCAAGCACTGAAGCTTTCTTT
TRBD2	NA	TRBV6-1	TRBJ2-3	15	CASRETSGSTDTQYF	TGTGCCAGCAGGGAAACTAGCGGGAGTACCGATACGCAGTATTTT
NA	once	TRBV28	TRBJ2-3	16	CASSLTGSASTDTQYF	TGTGCCAGCAGTTTAACCGGGTCTGCTAGCACAGATACGCAGTATTTT
TRBD2	NA	TRBV13	TRBJ2-7	14	CASSPREAAYEQYF	TGTGCCAGCAGCCCGCGGGAGGCCGCCTACGAGCAGTACTTC
NA	NA	TRBV5-6	TRBJ1-2	16	CATRGVRAGQGYGYTF	TGTGCCACAAGGGGGGTTAGAGCGGGGCAAGGCTATGGCTACACCTTC